The 16 T cell receptor beta chains presented below share a single source sample, sequenced in a study of T cell responses to AZD1222 COVID-19 vaccine. Method: immunoSEQ multiplex PCR; TCRdb's copy keeps in-frame clones and lacks some. This table has approximately 150,000 clones, more than 90% appearing once. Sample: peripheral blood, taken on day 0 of AZD1222 vaccination. The receptor source for this set is an adult in good health.

The chain combines TRBV19 with TRBJ1-2, with TRBD1 identical over 7 bases. The length of the CDR3 is 16 residues. Trimming took 5 bases from V and 6 from J; bases not matched to a gene: 15. From germline, CDR1 is LNHDA and CDR2 SQIVND (reference sequence). The CDR3 is CASSPGSDRVLDGYTF. The CDR3, as DNA: TGTGCCAGTAGTCCGGGAAGCGACAGGGTGTTGGATGGCTACACCTTC. Full variable domain (missing parts from reference TRBV19 and TRBJ1-2): DGGITQSPKYLFRKEGQNVTLSCEQNLNHDAMYWYRQDPGQGLRLIYYSQIVNDFQKGDIAEGYSVSREKKESFPLTVTSAQKNPTAFYLCASSPGSDRVLDGYTFGSGTRLTVV.

The chain has TRBV19 and TRBJ2-2; 7 positions agree with TRBD1. CDR1 is LNHDA, CDR2 SQIVND, per germline (reference sequence). The CDR3 sequence is 14 residues long. The trim removed 5 bases at V and 3 bases at J, leaving 3 bases unmatched. The DNA of the CDR3 is TGTGCCAGTAGTTTTGGGACAGACACCGGGGAGCTGTTTTTT. Amino acids: CASSFGTDTGELFF.

This clone was observed once. This chain links TRBV5-4 with TRBJ2-3; 7 nucleotides line up with TRBD1. The CDR3 is made up of 14 amino acids. Germline V CDR1 and CDR2: SGHNT, YYREEE (reference sequence). After removal of 5 bases from V and 2 bases from J, the junction contained 5 bases not matched to a gene. CDR3 region: CASRGQITTDTQYF. In DNA form, the CDR3 reads TGTGCCAGCAGGGGACAGATAACCACAGATACGCAGTATTTT. The full variable domain, in which reference TRBV5-4 and TRBJ2-3 provide the parts outside the CDR3, is ETGVTQSPTHLIKTRGQQVTLRCSSQSGHNTVSWYQQALGQGPQFIFQYYREEENGRGNFPPRFSGLQFPNYSSELNVNALELDDSALYLCASRGQITTDTQYFGPGTRLTVL.

This clone came up once. This sequence joins TRBV10-2 and TRBJ1-5; D gene uncertain. The V end lost 2 bases, the J end lost 0 bases, and 5 bases lay between the germline ends. The V gene's germline CDR1 is WSHSY and CDR2 SAAADI. The CDR3 contains 14 residues. The CDR3 DNA reads as TGCGCCAGCAGTGAGGCTTATAGCAATCAGCCCCAGCATTTT. Translated: CASSEAYSNQPQHF.

The CDR3 spells CASSLGQNTIYF. The CDR3 DNA is TGTGCCAGCAGCTTAGGCCAAAACACCATATATTTT. V and J are TRBV11-2 and TRBJ1-3; D is undetermined. V lost 1 base, J lost 6 bases, and 4 bases lay in between. This CDR3 comprises 12 residues. Germline V lookup: CDR1 SGHAT, CDR2 FQNNGV. The entire variable domain, with the rest obtained from reference TRBV11-2 and TRBJ1-3, is as follows: EAGVAQSPRYKIIEKRQSVAFWCNPISGHATLYWYQQILGQGPKLLIQFQNNGVVDDSQLPKDRFSAERLKGVDSTLKIQPAKLEDSAVYLCASSLGQNTIYFGEGSWLTVV.

The chain couples TRBV2 to TRBJ2-6; D possibly corresponds to TRBD1 (6 bases). Trimming left V 7 bases short and J 0 bases short, with 10 bases between. CDR1 is SNHLY and CDR2 is FYNNEI in the germline V gene. The CDR3 extends over 15 amino acids. The CDR3 loop reads CASTGHSSGANVLTF. The CDR3 nucleotides read TGTGCCAGCACGGGACACTCCTCTGGGGCCAACGTCCTGACTTTC.

A single count supports this clone. V is TRBV15 and J is TRBJ1-3; D not resolved. Germline V CDR1 and CDR2: LNHNV, YYDKDF (reference sequence). This CDR3 has 16 residues. Trimming shortened V by 0 bases and J by 0 bases, and 9 bases separated the two germline ends. The CDR3 sequence: CATSREFGISGNTIYF. The CDR3 coding sequence is TGTGCCACCAGCAGAGAGTTTGGTATCTCTGGAAACACCATATATTTT.

This chain connects TRBV5-1 to TRBJ2-2; 7 bases fit TRBD2. Germline loops: CDR1 SGHRS, CDR2 YFSETQ. V trimming: 4 bases; J trimming: 3 bases; junction bases outside the gene matches: 6. This CDR3 has 15 residues. Written as DNA, the CDR3 is TGCGCCAGCAGCCGGGACTACCTCGACACCGGGGAGCTGTTTTTT. Protein sequence: CASSRDYLDTGELFF.

The chain recombines TRBV30 with TRBJ2-1, with 9 bases fitting TRBD1. Trimming cost V 1 base and J 6 bases; bases outside gene matches: 7. The CDR3 length is 15 residues. The V gene's germline CDR1 is GTSNPN and CDR2 SVGIG (reference sequence). As DNA, the CDR3 is TGTGCCTGGAGTGGGGGACAGGGTGTGGGCAATGAGCAGTTCTTC. This encodes CAWSGGQGVGNEQFF.

The CDR3 DNA reads TGCGCCAGCAGCTTGGAGGCTAGCGGGAGACTCTCCTACGAGCAGTACTTC. The encoded protein is CASSLEASGRLSYEQYF. V gene TRBV5-1 combines with J gene TRBJ2-7, with TRBD2 identical over 10 bases. CDR1 and CDR2 (germline): SGHRS, YFSETQ. The CDR3 sequence is 17 residues long. Losses at the gene ends were 0 bases for V and 0 bases for J; bases not matched to a gene: 6.

The chain joins TRBV5-4 to TRBJ2-5, with D perhaps matching TRBD2 (6 bases). This CDR3 has 13 amino acids. CDR1 and CDR2 (germline): SGHNT, YYREEE (reference sequence). V was clipped by 2 bases and J by 4 bases, with 9 bases between them. For the CDR3, the DNA is TGTGCCAGCAGCTTCTCCGGGAGAGAGACCCAGTACTTC. This sequence encodes CASSFSGRETQYF.

The chain carries TRBV15 and TRBJ1-6; 9 bases align to TRBD1. The germline V gene encodes CDR1 LNHNV and CDR2 YYDKDF (reference sequence). The V gene end was trimmed by 5 bases and the J gene end by 6 bases; junction bases not matched to a gene: 5. The CDR3 covers 15 residues. This CDR3 reads CATSAQGAGNSPLHF. Written as DNA, the CDR3 is TGTGCCACCAGCGCACAGGGGGCGGGTAATTCACCCCTCCACTTT.

V and J are TRBV4-1 and TRBJ2-1, with a weak D call TRBD2 (7 bases). Germline CDR1 reads MGHRA; CDR2 reads YSYEKL. The ends were cut back, 4 bases at V and 10 bases at J, with 14 bases in the middle. This CDR3 has 13 amino acids. In DNA, the CDR3 is TGCGCCAGCAGCCCTGACAGGCGGGAGGAGCAGTTCTTC. This codes for CASSPDRREEQFF.

The rearrangement joins TRBV21-1 to TRBJ2-5; the table's D call, TRBD1, was not checked against the DNA. TRBV21-1 represents a pseudogene. The CDR3 runs 14 residues. CDR3 sequence reads: CASSRTGDQETQYF. Written as DNA, the CDR3 is TGTGCCAGCAGCCGGACAGGGGATCAAGAGACCCAGTACTTC.

This clone was found once. The chain joins TRBV6-1 to TRBJ1-2; a possible D gene is TRBD1 (5 bases). CDR3 length: 15 amino acids. V shed 1 base and J shed 5 bases, with 14 bases lying between them. Germline lookup yields CDR1 MNHNS and CDR2 SASEGT. This CDR3 is CASSEDHRQPYGYTF. The CDR3 DNA is TGTGCCAGCAGTGAAGACCATCGACAGCCTTATGGCTACACCTTC.

This rearrangement joins TRBV5-6 to TRBJ1-5; 7 bases are shared with TRBD1. Germline V gene data show CDR1 as SGHDT and CDR2 as YYEEEE. J was trimmed by 0 bases and V by 0 bases; bases with no gene match: 6. This CDR3 region has 17 residues. This CDR3 is CASSLARGTVSNQPQHF. In nucleotides, the CDR3 is TGTGCCAGCAGCTTGGCAAGAGGGACAGTTAGCAATCAGCCCCAGCATTTT. Full variable domain (remainder filled in from reference TRBV5-6 and TRBJ1-5): DAGVTQSPTHLIKTRGQQVTLRCSPKSGHDTVSWYQQALGQGPQFIFQYYEEEERQRGNFPDRFSGHQFPNYSSELNVNALLLGDSALYLCASSLARGTVSNQPQHFGDGTRLSIL.